This T cell receptor (beta chain) was recovered during a study of blood T cell repertoires in COVID-19. Study as a whole: There were acute and convalescent COVID-19 samples, and they came from the United States, Italy and Spain.

The CDR3 length is 13 residues. Per the germline V gene, CDR1 is MNHEY and CDR2 is SVGAGI. V lost 2 bases, J lost 5 bases, and 7 bases lay in between. As processed by the authors: Reference gene primer amplification yielded estimated nucleated cell counts. TCRdb's copy holds only in-frame clones and misses some; the assay was immunoSEQ multiplex PCR. Clone size and V and J calls were adopted from that table, with D and trimming inferred from the DNA. The sample records hundreds of thousands of clones, 80% to 90% being singletons. V and J are TRBV6-5 and TRBJ1-5; D ambiguous. The receptor was derived from a woman under 30 who had recovered from COVID-19. Sequencing used PBMCs or T cells enriched from blood (not recorded which). The CDR3 coding sequence is TGTGCCAGCAGTTACGTTCGGGATCAGCCCCAGCATTTT. It yields the protein CASSYVRDQPQHF.